A single sample gave rise to the 17 T cell receptor beta chains below, sequenced in a study of PD-L1 blockade in urothelial cancer. Time point noted: pretreatment peripheral blood. TCRdb keeps only in-frame clones here, not all; method: immunoSEQ multiplex PCR. This sample yields 30,000 to 40,000 clones, of which roughly 90% are seen a single time; approximately 10% belongs to the top ten. This specimen was PBMCs, taken around atezolizumab (anti-PD-L1) treatment. The receptor source for this set is a woman aged 55-69 years with urothelial cancer.

The rearrangement links TRBV7-9 to TRBJ2-2; TRBD1 matches 9 bases. J was trimmed by 1 base and V by 6 bases; bases with no gene match: 9. The germline V gene encodes CDR1 SEHNR and CDR2 FQNEAQ (reference sequence). The CDR3 runs to 17 residues. CDR3 nucleotides: TGTGCCAGCAGATCCGACAGGGGGTATCGGAACACCGGGGAGCTGTTTTTT. Translation gives CASRSDRGYRNTGELFF.

CDR3 residues: CASSFDSASYMNTEAFF. In DNA form, the CDR3 reads TGTGCCAGCAGCTTTGACAGTGCGTCGTATATGAACACTGAAGCTTTCTTT. The chain couples TRBV9 to TRBJ1-1, with D maybe TRBD1 (5 bases). The V gene lost 4 bases and the J gene lost 0 bases, with 19 bases spanning the gap. Germline V gives CDR1 SGDLS, CDR2 YYNGEE. This CDR3 is 17 amino acids long.

This clone has only one observation. This chain connects TRBV27 to TRBJ2-2, with 11 bases that match TRBD2. In germline, CDR1 is MNHEY, CDR2 SMNVEV (reference sequence). CDR3 size: 15 residues. V was clipped by 5 bases and J by 7 bases; unmatched bases: 6. CDR3 region: CASSKTSGTGGELFF. The CDR3 DNA reads TGTGCCAGCAGTAAGACTAGCGGGACGGGCGGGGAGCTGTTTTTT.

The J gene is TRBJ2-1, the V gene TRBV7-3; a possible D gene is TRBD2 (6 bases). V gave up 5 bases and J gave up 6 bases, with 17 bases separating them. Looked up from germline, CDR1 is SGHTA and CDR2 is FQGTGA. This CDR3 is built from 15 residues. CDR3 residues: CASSLSGSLLNEQFF. CDR3 coding DNA: TGTGCCAGCAGCCTTAGCGGTTCCCTCCTCAATGAGCAGTTCTTC.

V usage is TRBV29-1 and J usage is TRBJ2-5; 7 positions agree with TRBD2. V shed 4 bases, J shed 1 base, and the junction held 3 bases outside the gene matches. The germline V gene encodes CDR1 SQVTM and CDR2 ANQGSEA. This CDR3 has 13 residues. This CDR3 is CSVAGGGQETQYF. CDR3 bases: TGCAGCGTTGCTGGGGGGGGCCAAGAGACCCAGTACTTC.

The CDR3 DNA sequence: TGTGCCAGCAGTGCGATGGCGGGAGCTTATAGCAATCAGCCCCAGCATTTT. It encodes CASSAMAGAYSNQPQHF. The chain joins TRBV2 to TRBJ1-5; no reliable D call. The CDR3 contains 17 residues. Germline-derived CDR1 and CDR2 are SNHLY and FYNNEI. V was pared by 4 bases and J by 0 bases, with 16 bases between.

This clone was seen more than once but under ten times. The DNA of the CDR3 is TGTGCCAGCAGCGACGAACGACTAGCGGGAGGGTTTGGGCCGGACAATGAGCAGTTCTTC. Translation: CASSDERLAGGFGPDNEQFF. J is TRBJ2-1 and V is TRBV2; 14 positions agree with TRBD2. The germline V gene encodes CDR1 SNHLY and CDR2 FYNNEI. The CDR3 covers 20 residues. The ends lost 6 bases at V and 5 bases at J; junction bases unmatched: 18.

The chain has TRBV1 and TRBJ2-5; the table's TRBD2 call for D was not verified on the DNA. TRBV1 is classified as a pseudogene. The CDR3 is 17 residues long. CDR3 amino acids: CTSSQDRLLAGQETQYF. As DNA, the CDR3 is TGCACCAGCAGCCAAGATCGCCTACTAGCGGGACAAGAGACCCAGTACTTC.

V usage is TRBV19 and J usage is TRBJ2-1, with 12 bases lining up with TRBD1. V lost 5 bases to trimming and J lost 0 bases; unmatched junction nucleotides: 23. Germline CDR1 LNHDA, CDR2 SQIVND (reference sequence). The CDR3 loop spans 23 amino acids. The CDR3 sequence is CASSPLPGQGAGRRLSSYNEQFF. CDR3 in DNA: TGTGCCAGTAGTCCTCTCCCGGGACAGGGGGCGGGTAGGCGCCTCAGCTCCTACAATGAGCAGTTCTTC.

The rearrangement uses TRBV7-2 and TRBJ2-7; D remains unclear. V lost 5 bases and J 3 bases, leaving 5 bases between the germline ends. Germline CDR1 reads SGHTA; CDR2 reads FQGNSA. This CDR3 comprises 11 residues. CDR3 bases: TGTGCCAGCAGCGCCTACTACGAGCAGTACTTC. The encoded protein is CASSAYYEQYF.

The chain has TRBV28 and TRBJ1-1; no clear D gene. V was pared by 0 bases and J by 10 bases, with 9 bases between. The CDR3 spans 12 residues. Germline V gene lookup returns CDR1 MDHEN and CDR2 SYDVKM. The CDR3 loop reads CASSLWTATAFF. CDR3 coding DNA: TGTGCCAGCAGTTTATGGACTGCTACAGCTTTCTTT.

The CDR3 here is CASSALQGRYGYTF. The CDR3 DNA sequence: TGTGCCAGCAGCGCACTACAGGGGCGCTATGGCTACACCTTC. This chain joins TRBV7-2 and TRBJ1-2, with TRBD1 matching over 7 bases. The CDR3 is made up of 14 amino acids. V trimming: 5 bases; J trimming: 4 bases; junction bases outside the gene matches: 7. Germline V gene sequence: CDR1 SGHTA, CDR2 FQGNSA.

V is TRBV11-2 and J is TRBJ1-2; tentatively, D is TRBD1 (6 bases). Deletions cut 5 bases from V and 7 bases from J, with 20 bases between. The V gene's germline CDR1 is SGHAT and CDR2 FQNNGV. The CDR3 has 15 amino acids. This chain's CDR3 is CASSPITGTLVGYTF. The DNA of the CDR3 is TGTGCCAGCAGCCCTATTACCGGGACATTGGTTGGCTACACCTTC. Complete variable domain (other parts from reference TRBV11-2 and TRBJ1-2): EAGVAQSPRYKIIEKRQSVAFWCNPISGHATLYWYQQILGQGPKLLIQFQNNGVVDDSQLPKDRFSAERLKGVDSTLKIQPAKLEDSAVYLCASSPITGTLVGYTFGSGTRLTVV.

CDR3 region: CASSSLRGLAGGVWRGEQFF. CDR3 nucleotide sequence: TGTGCCAGCAGTTCTCTCAGGGGCTTGGCGGGGGGGGTGTGGCGGGGTGAGCAGTTCTTC. This chain uses TRBV28 with TRBJ2-1; TRBD2 matches at 9 bases. J gave up 9 bases and V 4 bases, and 25 bases lay outside the gene matches. The CDR3 length is 20 residues. Germline-derived CDR1 and CDR2 are MDHEN and SYDVKM. Together with reference TRBV28 and TRBJ2-1, the CDR3 gives the full variable domain: DVKVTQSSRYLVKRTGEKVFLECVQDMDHENMFWYRQDPGLGLRLIYFSYDVKMKEKGDIPEGYSVSREKKERFSLILESASTNQTSMYLCASSSLRGLAGGVWRGEQFFGPGTRLTVL.

The chain uses TRBV6-5 and TRBJ2-5; 7 bases fit TRBD1. This CDR3 has 13 amino acids. Trimming took 7 bases from V and 4 from J; bases not matched to a gene: 6. Germline CDR1 reads MNHEY; CDR2 reads SVGAGI. CDR3 amino acids: CASMVGGAETQYF. As DNA, the CDR3 is TGTGCCAGCATGGTAGGGGGCGCAGAGACCCAGTACTTC.

A word on this clone: The junction does not match germline at one end; this may be a read error. The V call is TRBV4-1, the J call TRBJ2-1; TRBD2 is a possible D gene (5 bases). The germline CDR1 and CDR2 sequences are MGHRA and YSYEKL. The CDR3 spans 12 residues. CDR3 sequence reads: CASSQDGIPGIF. The CDR3, as DNA: TGCGCCAGCAGCCAAGACGGGATTCCGGGAATCTTC.

The V call is TRBV2, the J call TRBJ2-2, with TRBD2 matching over 13 bases. The CDR3 runs 15 residues. Per the germline V gene, CDR1 is SNHLY and CDR2 is FYNNEI. V lost 6 bases and J lost 4; bases outside the gene matches: 2. In DNA form, the CDR3 reads TGTGCCAGCAGCGGACTAGCGGGAGCCACCGGGGAGCTGTTTTTT. It yields the protein CASSGLAGATGELFF.